This TCR beta chain was profiled in a study of CD8 T cells in Susac syndrome. Broader study findings: An acknowledgment was made by the study that its TCR sequencing and HLA analysis involved relatively few individuals.

Purification of the CD8+ and CD4+ T cells relied on negative isolation, and TEMRA cells underwent FACS enrichment. Comments on this clonotype: Its specificity is unknown.

The ends lost 5 bases at V and 10 bases at J; junction bases unmatched: 6. CDR3 length: 12 residues. Germline CDR1 MDHEN, CDR2 SYDVKM. It was with random hexamers that about 0.45 to 1 ug RNA was reverse transcribed. Coverage of TCR beta CDR3 amplification by immunoSEQ multiplex PCR extended to 54 Vbeta and 13 Jbeta. TCRdb fed the immunoSEQ multiplex PCR reads into MiXCR, producing one record per CDR3 protein. Seen here are over 150,000 distinct CDR3 sequences, roughly 95% observed once, and the top ten hold 0.12%. Source material: CD4+ T cells from PBMCs. The TCR originated in a human donor with Susac syndrome. This chain joins TRBV28 and TRBJ2-5; the match to TRBD1 covers 8 bases. The CDR3 loop reads CASSHDRGIQYF. The DNA for the CDR3 is TGTGCCAGCAGTCATGACAGGGGAATCCAGTACTTC.